This T cell receptor beta chain comes out of a study of T cells after posttransplantation cyclophosphamide. Study results and limitations: Later post-transplant blood repertoires were often dominated by donor CD8+ memory clones. Recipient CMV seropositivity and CMV reactivation strongly tracked TRB clonality. Tissue-infiltrating T cells from skin or gut overlapped little with blood T cells.

A remark on this clone: Its antigen is currently unknown.

Assay used: immunoSEQ multiplex PCR; TCRdb lists only in-frame clones, some missing. This repertoire shows fewer than 35,000 clones, 91% found once; its top ten account for 0.1%. V was pared by 1 base and J by 0 bases, with 8 bases between. CDR3 length equals 15 residues. Germline CDR1 reads SGHRS; CDR2 reads YFSETQ. The naive gate required viable CD3+CD4+ or CD3+CD8+ cells with CCR7+CD45RA+CD45RO-CD95-CD27+CD28+ phenotype. This related bone marrow graft donor gave peripheral blood on the day of marrow donation. Sequenced material: naive CD4+ T cells sorted from blood. The TCR was taken from a man aged 30 to 45 in good health and a related stem cell transplant donor. The chain links TRBV5-1 to TRBJ2-1; no clear D. The CDR3 reads CASSLNSGSYNEQFF. In nucleotides, the CDR3 is TGCGCCAGCAGCTTGAACAGTGGCTCCTACAATGAGCAGTTCTTC.